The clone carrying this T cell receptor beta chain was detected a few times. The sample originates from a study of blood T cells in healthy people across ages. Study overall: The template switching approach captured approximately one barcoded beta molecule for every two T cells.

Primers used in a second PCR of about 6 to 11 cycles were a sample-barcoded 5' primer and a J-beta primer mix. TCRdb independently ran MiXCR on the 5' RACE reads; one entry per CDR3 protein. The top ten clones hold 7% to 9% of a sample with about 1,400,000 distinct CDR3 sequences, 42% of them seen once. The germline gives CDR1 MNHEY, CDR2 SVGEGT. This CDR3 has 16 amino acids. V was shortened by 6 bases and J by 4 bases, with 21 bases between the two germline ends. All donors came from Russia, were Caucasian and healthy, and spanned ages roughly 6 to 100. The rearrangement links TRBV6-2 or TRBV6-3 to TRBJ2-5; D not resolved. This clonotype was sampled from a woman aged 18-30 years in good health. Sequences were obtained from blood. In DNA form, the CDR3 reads TGTGCCAGCAGGGTTGATCCCACGCCTGTTCGAGAGACCCAGTACTTC. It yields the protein CASRVDPTPVRETQYF.